This TCR beta chain was captured by sequencing in a study of blood T cell repertoires in COVID-19 (dated by TCRdb to 2020 to 2021). About the full investigation: For ImmuneRACE Cohort 3, a participant was defined as recovered based on two consecutive negative NP/OP PCR tests, clearance by a healthcare professional, or resolution of symptoms. The collaborator samples originated in the United States, Italy and Spain and spanned the acute and convalescent phases of COVID-19. The material from the prospective study consisted of cDNA or gDNA derived from T cells, B-cell-depleted T cells, or PBMCs. The dataset comprised deeply sampled blood TCRbeta repertoires from subjects exposed to, actively infected with, or recovered from COVID-19. The repertoires were released in a freely available public database intended as a resource for research on the immune response to SARS-CoV-2. Samples came from the ongoing ImmuneRACE study (first 160 participants) plus 1,254 subjects from 6 global collaborators. Nearly every sample came with metadata listing a de-identified subject ID, COVID-19 status, age in years and sex. Where available, HLA class I and class II types were obtained from metadata supplied by the sample provider rather than from assay-based typing. Broader findings and caveats from the paper: How much clinical and demographic metadata was included differed by source and by participant, and the metadata was provided uncurated.

In the prospective study, participants were about 18 to 95 years old, resided in about 25 geographic areas of the United States, and were enrolled through a virtual design. In the prospective study, cohorts were assigned on the basis of participant-reported clinical history obtained from a screening survey and a study questionnaire. In the prospective study, whole blood, serum and a nasopharyngeal or oropharyngeal swab were collected from each participant by mobile phlebotomists. Prospective study participants could optionally give additional blood draws and questionnaires over an approximately two-month period. Before DNA extraction, blood samples from the prospective study were shipped at room temperature or frozen. TCRbeta CDR3 regions were amplified from genomic DNA by means of the immunoSEQ Assay, a bias-controlled multiplex PCR. From the authors' description of their analysis: Within the assay, amplification of reference gene primers was used to estimate how many nucleated cells each sample contained. Sequence reads were collapsed and filtered to measure the absolute abundance of every unique TCRbeta CDR3 rearrangement. For each sample, productive Simpson clonality was calculated as the square root of Simpson's diversity index across productive rearrangements. This is the immuneACCESS table as TCRdb keeps it, with only in-frame sequences that have V and J called. A part of the clones is gone; compared with another copy, unresolved V genes explain less than half, and the rest is unexplained. D and trimming were read from the DNA, whereas the V and J calls and clone size are those reported in that table. The sample includes about 190,000 clones, with around 83% observed a single time. Around 24% of the sample is in the top ten clones.

Deletion took 6 bases off V and 4 bases off J, with a span of 19 bases between the germline ends. Taken from cysteine to phenylalanine, the CDR3 has 15 residues. The only DNA kept is the CDR3, 45 bases in frame from the first base. CDR1 and CDR2 are drawn from the germline V gene: SQVTM, ANQGSEA. With respect to this clone: The specificity of this receptor is unknown. Base quality data are lacking; no much larger clone is found one base away.

The sequence joins TRBV29-1 to TRBJ1-3; no confident D gene assignment can be made. This clonotype was obtained from a middle-aged woman in a cohort exposed to, infected with or recovered from COVID-19 (not recorded which). Specimen: PBMCs or T cells enriched from blood (not recorded which). CDR3 reads: CSVYLSRGLGNTIYF. The DNA is TGCAGCGTGTACCTTAGCCGGGGATTGGGAAACACCATATATTTT.